The rows below give T cell receptor beta chains drawn from one sample of a study of OX40 agonist ivuxolimab in advanced cancers. Measured with immunoSEQ multiplex PCR; TCRdb has only the in-frame clones, and not every one. The sample lists tens of thousands of clones; roughly 80% were seen once. The sample consisted of CD4+ or CD8+ T cells sorted from blood, taken in a trial of the OX40 agonist ivuxolimab. Receptors were obtained from an adult with an advanced solid tumor such as melanoma, head and neck, liver or kidney cancer. CDR3s include the opening cysteine and the closing phenylalanine or tryptophan. The D gene is left open where the match is weak. The size entry is marked missing in some rows and otherwise reads once, few, many or a size class.

v_call	d_call	clone_size	j_call	cdr3_aa	cdr3_nt
TRBV4-3	.	.	TRBJ1-6	CASSQLTPYNSPLHF	TGCGCCAGCAGCCAATTGACACCCTATAATTCACCCCTCCACTTT
TRBV11-3	.	.	TRBJ2-7	CASSLGVGARSYEQYF	TGTGCCAGCAGCTTAGGGGTGGGAGCCCGGTCCTACGAGCAGTACTTC
TRBV12-5	TRBD1	.	TRBJ2-7	CASGFQIGQGTSYEQYF	TGTGCTAGTGGTTTCCAGATCGGACAGGGGACCTCCTACGAGCAGTACTTC
TRBV7-9	.	.	TRBJ2-5	CASSLHSWVETQYF	TGTGCCAGCAGCTTGCACTCGTGGGTGGAGACCCAGTACTTC
TRBV30	TRBD1	.	TRBJ1-6	CAWSATGGDSPLHF	TGTGCCTGGAGTGCGACAGGGGGCGATTCACCCCTCCACTTT
TRBV5-4	.	.	TRBJ1-2	CASSSDYPLHDNYGYTF	TGTGCCAGCAGCTCCGACTACCCGCTACATGATAACTATGGCTACACCTTC
TRBV19	.	.	TRBJ2-5	CASSRQFRETQYF	TGTGCCAGTAGTAGACAGTTCCGCGAGACCCAGTACTTC
TRBV29-1	TRBD1	.	TRBJ2-3	CSVGQGGDTQYF	TGCAGCGTTGGACAGGGTGGAGATACGCAGTATTTT
TRBV6-5	TRBD2	once	TRBJ2-5	CASSALAGEETQYF	TGTGCCAGCAGTGCCCTAGCGGGGGAAGAGACCCAGTACTTC
TRBV9	TRBD1	few	TRBJ2-2	CASSVKGQGSTGELFF	TGTGCCAGCAGCGTCAAGGGACAGGGGAGCACCGGGGAGCTGTTTTTT
TRBV2	.	.	TRBJ2-6	CASRLWTNSGANVLTF	TGTGCCAGCCGCTTGTGGACGAACTCTGGGGCCAACGTCCTGACTTTC
TRBV28	TRBD2	.	TRBJ2-7	CASNTPRLSGSDEQYF	TGTGCCAGCAACACACCCAGACTCAGCGGGAGCGACGAGCAGTACTTC
TRBV5-1	TRBD1	.	TRBJ1-1	CASSAGTGNTEAFF	TGCGCCAGCAGCGCTGGGACAGGGAACACTGAAGCTTTCTTT
TRBV9	.	.	TRBJ2-7	CASSPGVVVGAAPQQYF	TGTGCCAGCTCTCCGGGAGTGGTCGTGGGGGCTGCTCCCCAGCAGTACTTC
TRBV4-3	.	.	TRBJ2-3	CASRPKGWDSTDTQYF	TGCGCCAGCCGGCCGAAAGGGTGGGACAGCACAGATACGCAGTATTTT
TRBV7-9	.	once	TRBJ2-5	CASSFLGTPQETQYF	TGTGCCAGCAGCTTTTTAGGGACACCCCAAGAGACCCAGTACTTC
TRBV7-3	TRBD2	.	TRBJ2-1	CASSPVSGSDEQFF	TGTGCCAGCAGCCCCGTTAGCGGGAGTGATGAGCAGTTCTTC
TRBV20-1	.	.	TRBJ2-1	CSAQLQEEQFF	TGCAGTGCTCAGCTGCAGGAGGAGCAGTTCTTC
TRBV10-3	.	.	TRBJ1-1	CAISPSGHNTEAFF	TGTGCCATCAGCCCCTCCGGACATAACACTGAAGCTTTCTTT
TRBV7-2	TRBD1	.	TRBJ2-7	CASSLRQGEDYEQYF	TGTGCCAGCAGCCTACGACAGGGGGAGGACTACGAGCAGTACTTC
TRBV5-1	TRBD1	.	TRBJ1-2	CASNDRGQGYGYTF	TGCGCCAGCAACGACAGGGGGCAGGGCTATGGCTACACCTTC
TRBV7-3	.	.	TRBJ2-1	CASSLTSGTYNEQFF	TGTGCCAGCAGCTTAACCAGCGGTACCTACAATGAGCAGTTCTTC
TRBV6-5	.	.	TRBJ1-3	CASSYSSGEVGNTIYF	TGTGCCAGCAGTTACTCGTCAGGGGAGGTTGGAAACACCATATATTTT
TRBV5-4	TRBD2	.	TRBJ2-7	CASSTIAGTHEQYF	TGTGCCAGCAGCACTATAGCGGGGACCCACGAGCAGTACTTC
TRBV11-1	.	.	TRBJ2-1	CASSPGAVYNEQFF	TGTGCCAGCAGCCCGGGGGCAGTTTACAATGAGCAGTTCTTC
TRBV5-1	.	.	TRBJ2-1	CASSLGMVNYNEQFF	TGCGCCAGCAGCTTGGGAATGGTCAACTACAATGAGCAGTTCTTC
TRBV29-1	.	few	TRBJ1-1	CSVRQRDTEAFF	TGCAGCGTTCGTCAGAGAGACACTGAAGCTTTCTTT
TRBV4-3	TRBD1	.	TRBJ1-1	CASSHAQGTNTEAFF	TGCGCCAGCAGCCACGCACAGGGGACCAACACTGAAGCTTTCTTT
TRBV5-1	TRBD1	.	TRBJ1-2	CASRLTTGGFGYTF	TGCGCCAGCAGACTCACCACAGGGGGCTTTGGCTACACCTTC
TRBV5-1	TRBD1	.	TRBJ2-6	CASSFAQGASGANVLTF	TGCGCCAGCAGCTTCGCACAGGGGGCATCTGGGGCCAACGTCCTGACTTTC
TRBV6-1	.	.	TRBJ2-3	CASSPRGVTDTQYF	TGTGCCAGCAGTCCCCGGGGAGTTACAGATACGCAGTATTTT
TRBV30	TRBD1	.	TRBJ2-7	CAWSGQGEYF	TGTGCCTGGAGCGGACAGGGGGAGTACTTC
TRBV5-4	.	.	TRBJ2-6	CASTADSGANVLTF	TGTGCCAGCACCGCCGACTCTGGGGCCAACGTCCTGACTTTC
TRBV18	.	.	TRBJ1-2	CASSPPAVPYGYTF	TGTGCCAGCTCACCACCAGCAGTACCATATGGCTACACCTTC
TRBV9	.	.	TRBJ2-1	CASSVDPVYDNEQFF	TGTGCCAGCAGCGTAGACCCCGTTTACGACAATGAGCAGTTCTTC
TRBV5-1	.	.	TRBJ2-2	CASSPRVQGGTGELFF	TGCGCCAGCAGCCCCCGGGTGCAGGGGGGTACCGGGGAGCTGTTTTTT
TRBV9	.	.	TRBJ2-6	CASSVGSSGANVLTF	TGTGCCAGCAGCGTAGGTAGCTCTGGGGCCAACGTCCTGACTTTC
TRBV6-6	.	.	TRBJ2-7	CASTPNLNSYEQYF	TGTGCCAGCACCCCAAACTTAAATTCCTACGAGCAGTACTTC
TRBV6-1	TRBD2	.	TRBJ2-1	CASYIPSGAYNEQFF	TGTGCCAGCTATATCCCTAGCGGAGCTTACAATGAGCAGTTCTTC
TRBV23-1	.	once	TRBJ1-2	CASRRGRGSDYGYTF	TGCGCCAGCCGCAGGGGCAGGGGTAGTGACTATGGCTACACCTTC
TRBV7-3	TRBD1	.	TRBJ2-3	CASSTGGDPDTQYF	TGTGCCAGCAGCACAGGGGGCGACCCAGATACGCAGTATTTT
TRBV14	.	.	TRBJ2-2	CASSQAPGELFF	TGTGCCAGCAGCCAAGCACCCGGGGAGCTGTTTTTT
TRBV7-9	.	.	TRBJ1-3	CASSRGTSSGNTIYF	TGTGCCAGCAGCCGGGGGACAAGCTCTGGAAACACCATATATTTT
TRBV6-6	TRBD1	.	TRBJ2-1	CASSSHRGSKGEQFF	TGTGCCAGCAGTTCCCACAGGGGTTCGAAGGGGGAGCAGTTCTTC
TRBV19	.	.	TRBJ2-5	CASSRGRWETQYF	TGTGCCAGTAGCCGGGGGAGGTGGGAGACCCAGTACTTC
TRBV6-5	TRBD1	.	TRBJ2-5	CASSYTDRVWETQYF	TGTGCCAGCAGTTACACGGACAGGGTTTGGGAGACCCAGTACTTC
TRBV28	.	.	TRBJ2-1	CASSSGRRYNEQFF	TGTGCCAGCAGTTCCGGCAGGAGGTACAATGAGCAGTTCTTC
TRBV7-3	TRBD2	.	TRBJ2-5	CATARTSGGTTYQETQYF	TGTGCCACCGCACGAACTAGCGGGGGGACCACGTACCAAGAGACCCAGTACTTC
TRBV11-3	.	.	TRBJ2-1	CASSLDGQPTSTSEQFF	TGTGCCAGCAGCTTAGATGGACAGCCAACCTCGACAAGTGAGCAGTTCTTC
TRBV4-3	.	few	TRBJ2-3	CASSQGNRGPTDTQYF	TGCGCCAGCAGCCAAGGAAATCGGGGTCCCACAGATACGCAGTATTTT
TRBV7-2	.	.	TRBJ2-4	CASSLDLEVVLWGNIQYF	TGTGCCAGCAGCTTAGATCTGGAGGTGGTCCTATGGGGAAACATTCAGTACTTC
TRBV5-4	TRBD2	.	TRBJ2-7	CASSPGLAGVYEQYF	TGTGCCAGCAGCCCGGGACTAGCGGGAGTCTACGAGCAGTACTTC
TRBV9	.	.	TRBJ1-5	CASSVVGTPWGNQPQHF	TGTGCCAGCAGCGTAGTTGGGACACCATGGGGCAATCAGCCCCAGCATTTT